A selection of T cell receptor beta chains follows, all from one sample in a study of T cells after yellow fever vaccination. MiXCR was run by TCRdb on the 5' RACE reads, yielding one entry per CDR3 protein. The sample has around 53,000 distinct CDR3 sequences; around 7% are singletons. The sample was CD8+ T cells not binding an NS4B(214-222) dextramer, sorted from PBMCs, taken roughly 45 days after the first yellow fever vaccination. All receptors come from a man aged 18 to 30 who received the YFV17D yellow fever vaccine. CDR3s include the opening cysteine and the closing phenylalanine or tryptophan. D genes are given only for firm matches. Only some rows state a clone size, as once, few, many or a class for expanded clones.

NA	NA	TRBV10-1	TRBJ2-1	TGCGCCAGCAGCGCCTCCGGGGGACGGGGGAACAATGAGCAGTTCTTC	CASSASGGRGNNEQFF
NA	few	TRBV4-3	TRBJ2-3	TGCGCCAGCAGCCAAGATCGGACTATGGGACAGTTCATAAATTTT	CASSQDRTMGQFINF
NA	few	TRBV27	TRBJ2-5	TGTGCCAGCAGTTTAATCCCGGCCCGTACGGAGACCCAGTACTTC	CASSLIPARTETQYF
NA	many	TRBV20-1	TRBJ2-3	TGCAGTGCTAGAGATCGCAGACAGGCCACCACAGATACGCAGTATTTT	CSARDRRQATTDTQYF
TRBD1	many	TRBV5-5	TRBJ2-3	TGTGCCAGCAGCTTGGAGGGACAGAGAACAGATACGCAGTATTTT	CASSLEGQRTDTQYF
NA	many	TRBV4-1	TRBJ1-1	TGCGCCAGCAGCCAAGTTCTGAACACTGAAGCTTTCTTT	CASSQVLNTEAFF
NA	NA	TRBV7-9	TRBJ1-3	TGTGCCAGCAGACCTGCAGCTACCGTCTCTGGAAACACCATATATTTT	CASRPAATVSGNTIYF
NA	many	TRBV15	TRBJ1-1	TGTGCCACCAGCAGAGAAGGAAGGCGTATCACTGAAGCTTTCTTT	CATSREGRRITEAFF
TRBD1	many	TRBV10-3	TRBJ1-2	TGTGCCATCACGGCCGGGACAGGGATGGGCGCGAACTATGGCTACACCTTC	CAITAGTGMGANYGYTF
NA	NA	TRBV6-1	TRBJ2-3	TGTGCCAGCAGTCCGCGGGACTCTAGCACAGATACGCAGTATTTT	CASSPRDSSTDTQYF